Listed below are T cell receptor beta chains from one sample, sequenced in a study of CD8 T cells in ankylosing spondylitis. TCRdb called the 5' RACE reads again in MiXCR, with one record for every CDR3 protein. The table includes roughly 130,000 distinct CDR3 sequences, about 7% detected once. Material: blood, either unsorted or a sorted T cell fraction (not recorded which). The receptors originated from a male donor with ankylosing spondylitis or in good health (not recorded which). CDR3s include the opening cysteine and the closing phenylalanine or tryptophan. Fields, in order: V gene, D gene, clone size, J gene, CDR3 protein, CDR3 DNA. D genes are given only for firm matches. Clone size is given for some rows only: seen once, a few or many times, or a class if the clone is expanded.

>TRBV5-1|.|many|TRBJ2-5
CASSFGGNQETQYF
TGCGCCAGCAGCTTCGGTGGGAACCAAGAGACCCAGTACTTC
>TRBV20-1|TRBD2|many|TRBJ2-2
CSAEDSGRRTGELFF
TGCAGTGCGGAGGATAGCGGGAGGAGGACCGGGGAGCTGTTTTTT
>TRBV27|.|few|TRBJ1-5
CASSSDGTSGRSNQPQHF
TGTGCCAGCAGTTCCGACGGGACTTCGGGACGTAGCAATCAGCCCCAGCATTTT
>TRBV7-2|.|many|TRBJ2-3
CASSTRRGTRADTQYF
TGTGCCAGCAGCACCCGGAGGGGGACGCGGGCAGATACGCAGTATTTT
>TRBV6-2/TRBV6-3|.|many|TRBJ2-3
CARPSRGGTDTQYF
TGTGCCAGACCCTCTAGGGGCGGCACAGATACGCAGTATTTT
>TRBV15|.|many|TRBJ2-6
CATSMGVSEGANVLTF
TGTGCCACCAGCATGGGGGTGTCGGAAGGGGCCAACGTCCTGACTTTC
>TRBV5-1|TRBD2|many|TRBJ2-3
CASSLSGASGVNTQYF
TGCGCCAGCAGCTTGTCGGGGGCTAGCGGGGTGAATACGCAGTATTTT
>TRBV7-2|.|many|TRBJ1-1
CASSLVVQGGEAFF
TGTGCCAGCAGCTTAGTGGTACAGGGAGGTGAAGCTTTCTTT
>TRBV20-1|TRBD2|many|TRBJ2-7
CSARVPSGSSYEQYF
TGCAGTGCTAGAGTGCCTAGCGGGAGTAGTTACGAGCAGTACTTC
>TRBV10-3|TRBD2|many|TRBJ2-7
CAISTGLADYEQYF
TGTGCCATCAGTACAGGACTAGCGGACTACGAGCAGTACTTC
>TRBV20-1|TRBD1|many|TRBJ1-1
CSATTTGGNTEAFF
TGCAGTGCTACCACGACAGGGGGCAACACTGAAGCTTTCTTT
>TRBV12-3/TRBV12-4|.|many|TRBJ2-7
CASSFGGLRTGRREQYF
TGTGCCAGCAGTTTCGGGGGGTTGAGGACAGGCAGAAGGGAGCAGTACTTC
>TRBV5-1|.|many|TRBJ2-3
CASSFNTADTQYF
TGCGCCAGCAGCTTTAATACGGCAGATACGCAGTATTTT
>TRBV4-1|.|many|TRBJ1-1
CASSQEGASGTEAFF
TGCGCCAGCAGCCAAGAGGGAGCAAGTGGCACTGAAGCTTTCTTT
>TRBV29-1|.|few|TRBJ1-1
CSVETTDLTEAFF
TGCAGCGTTGAAACCACGGACCTCACTGAAGCTTTCTTT
>TRBV12-3/TRBV12-4|.|.|TRBJ1-5
CASSFGIVSNQPQHF
TGTGCCAGCAGTTTCGGGATTGTTAGCAATCAGCCCCAGCATTTT
>TRBV7-2|TRBD2|many|TRBJ2-3
CASSLGEGRTDTQYF
TGTGCCAGCAGCTTAGGGGAGGGCCGCACAGATACGCAGTATTTT
>TRBV13|.|many|TRBJ2-5
CASSSPRRQRSQETQYF
TGTGCCAGCAGCTCCCCACGGCGACAGAGAAGTCAAGAGACCCAGTACTTC
>TRBV20-1|.|.|TRBJ2-7
CSARPGDRRFYEQYF
TGCAGTGCTAGGCCGGGGGACAGAAGGTTCTACGAGCAGTACTTC
>TRBV29-1|.|many|TRBJ2-1
CSVPTLGTNNEQFF
TGCAGCGTACCCACCCTGGGGACGAACAATGAGCAGTTCTTC
>TRBV6-2/TRBV6-3|.|.|TRBJ1-1
CASIPRGFTLGATEAFF
TGTGCCAGCATCCCTCGGGGCTTTACCCTTGGGGCCACTGAAGCTTTCTTT
>TRBV15|TRBD1|many|TRBJ1-4
CATRPGTAHEKLFF
TGTGCCACCAGGCCCGGGACAGCCCATGAAAAACTGTTTTTT
>TRBV5-1|.|many|TRBJ2-5
CASRDTQETQYF
TGCGCCAGCAGGGACACACAAGAGACCCAGTACTTC
>TRBV12-3/TRBV12-4|.|many|TRBJ2-2
CASSGGQNTGELFF
TGTGCCAGCAGTGGGGGGCAGAACACCGGGGAGCTGTTTTTT
>TRBV28|.|many|TRBJ2-5
CASSLGLYPGTQYF
TGTGCCAGCAGTTTAGGGCTGTATCCCGGGACCCAGTACTTC
>TRBV7-2|.|many|TRBJ2-7
CASSPHGPSYEQYF
TGTGCCAGCAGCCCGCACGGCCCTTCCTACGAGCAGTACTTC
>TRBV20-1|.|.|TRBJ1-5
CSARKGWSNQPQHF
TGCAGTGCTAGGAAGGGGTGGAGCAATCAGCCCCAGCATTTT
>TRBV6-1|TRBD1|many|TRBJ2-6
CASSQDRSGANVLTF
TGTGCCAGCAGCCAGGACAGGTCTGGGGCCAACGTCCTGACTTTC
>TRBV11-2|TRBD2|.|TRBJ2-2
CASSQPTSANTGELFF
TGTGCCAGCAGCCAACCGACTAGCGCGAACACCGGGGAGCTGTTTTTT
>TRBV5-1|.|many|TRBJ1-1
CASSSQGPGDTEAFF
TGCGCCAGCAGCTCCCAGGGGCCGGGGGACACTGAAGCTTTCTTT
>TRBV6-2/TRBV6-3|TRBD2|.|TRBJ2-1
CASNPERGGRDEQFF
TGTGCCAGCAACCCCGAGCGGGGGGGCCGGGATGAGCAGTTCTTC
>TRBV5-1|.|many|TRBJ2-6
CASSAGNSGANVLTF
TGCGCCAGCAGCGCGGGGAACTCTGGGGCCAACGTCCTGACTTTC
>TRBV7-9|.|many|TRBJ2-2
CASSFGTGELFF
TGTGCCAGCAGCTTTGGCACCGGGGAGCTGTTTTTT
>TRBV29-1|TRBD2|many|TRBJ2-7
CSVEVIAREGRYEQYF
TGCAGCGTTGAAGTGATTGCTAGGGAGGGCCGTTACGAGCAGTACTTC
>TRBV5-1|TRBD2|many|TRBJ2-3
CASSLEVGRDTDTQYF
TGCGCCAGCAGCTTGGAAGTAGGGAGGGACACAGATACGCAGTATTTT
>TRBV9|TRBD1|many|TRBJ1-5
CASSAEGQPPQHF
TGTGCCAGCAGCGCAGAGGGACAGCCGCCCCAGCATTTT
>TRBV6-2/TRBV6-3|.|many|TRBJ1-3
CASSPSGHPNSGNTIYF
TGTGCCAGCAGCCCCTCCGGACACCCAAACTCTGGAAACACCATATATTTT
>TRBV5-1|.|few|TRBJ2-3
CASSFLATIREDTQYF
TGCGCCAGCAGCTTCCTAGCGACAATTCGAGAAGATACGCAGTATTTT